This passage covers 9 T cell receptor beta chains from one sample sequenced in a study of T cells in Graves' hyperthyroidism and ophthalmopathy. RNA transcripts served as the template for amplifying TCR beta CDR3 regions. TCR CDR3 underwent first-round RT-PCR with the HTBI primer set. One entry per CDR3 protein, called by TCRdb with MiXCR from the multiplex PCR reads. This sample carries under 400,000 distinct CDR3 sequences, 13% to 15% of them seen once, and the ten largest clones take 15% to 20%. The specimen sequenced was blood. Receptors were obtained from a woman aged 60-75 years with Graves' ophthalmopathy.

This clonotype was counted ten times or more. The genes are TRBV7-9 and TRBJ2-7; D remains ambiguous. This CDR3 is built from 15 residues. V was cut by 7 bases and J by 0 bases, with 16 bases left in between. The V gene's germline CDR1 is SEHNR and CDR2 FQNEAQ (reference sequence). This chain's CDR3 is CASIPGGGPSYEQYF. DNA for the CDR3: TGTGCCAGCATTCCCGGCGGCGGACCCTCCTACGAGCAGTACTTC.

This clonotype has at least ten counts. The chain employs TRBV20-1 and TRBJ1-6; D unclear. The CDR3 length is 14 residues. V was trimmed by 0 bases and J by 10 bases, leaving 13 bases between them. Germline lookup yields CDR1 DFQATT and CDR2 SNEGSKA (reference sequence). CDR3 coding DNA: TGCAGTGCTAGAGATAGGGTTTCGTCCTCACCCCTCCACTTT. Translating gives CSARDRVSSSPLHF.

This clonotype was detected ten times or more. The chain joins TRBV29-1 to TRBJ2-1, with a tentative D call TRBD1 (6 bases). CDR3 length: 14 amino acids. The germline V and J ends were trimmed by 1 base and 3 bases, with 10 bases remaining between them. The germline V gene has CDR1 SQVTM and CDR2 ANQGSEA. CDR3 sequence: CSVEGTENYNEQFF. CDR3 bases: TGCAGCGTTGAAGGGACAGAGAACTACAATGAGCAGTTCTTC.

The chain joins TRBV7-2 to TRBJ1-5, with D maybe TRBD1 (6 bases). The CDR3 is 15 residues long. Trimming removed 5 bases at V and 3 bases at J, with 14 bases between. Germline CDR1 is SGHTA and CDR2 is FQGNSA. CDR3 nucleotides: TGTGCCAGCAGCAAGGGGGGGCTGCTCAATCAGCCCCAGCATTTT. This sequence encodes CASSKGGLLNQPQHF.

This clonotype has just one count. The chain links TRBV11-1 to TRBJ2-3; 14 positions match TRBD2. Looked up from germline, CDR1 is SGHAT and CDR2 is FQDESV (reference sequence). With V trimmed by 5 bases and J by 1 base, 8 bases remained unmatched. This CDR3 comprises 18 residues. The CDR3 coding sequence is TGTGCCAGCAGCCCCACGACTAGCGGGAGGGCCCGCACAGATACGCAGTATTTT. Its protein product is CASSPTTSGRARTDTQYF.

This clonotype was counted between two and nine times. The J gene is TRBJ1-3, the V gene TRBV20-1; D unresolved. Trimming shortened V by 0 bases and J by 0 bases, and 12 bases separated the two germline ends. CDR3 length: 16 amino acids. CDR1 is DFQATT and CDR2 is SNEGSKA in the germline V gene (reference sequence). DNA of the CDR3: TGCAGTGCTAGAGATGACACGCCGGCCTCTGGAAACACCATATATTTT. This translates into CSARDDTPASGNTIYF.

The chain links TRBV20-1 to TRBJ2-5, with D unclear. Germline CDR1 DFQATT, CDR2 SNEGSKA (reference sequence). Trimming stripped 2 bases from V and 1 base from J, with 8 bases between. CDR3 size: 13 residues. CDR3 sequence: CSARHSGQETQYF. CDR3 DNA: TGCAGTGCTAGACACTCGGGCCAAGAGACCCAGTACTTC.

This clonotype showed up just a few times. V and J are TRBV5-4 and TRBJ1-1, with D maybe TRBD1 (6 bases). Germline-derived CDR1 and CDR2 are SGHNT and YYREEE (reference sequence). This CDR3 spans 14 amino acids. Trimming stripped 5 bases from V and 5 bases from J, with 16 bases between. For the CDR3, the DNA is TGTGCCAGCAGAACAGGGATCGGGGGAACTGAAGCTTTCTTT. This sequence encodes CASRTGIGGTEAFF.

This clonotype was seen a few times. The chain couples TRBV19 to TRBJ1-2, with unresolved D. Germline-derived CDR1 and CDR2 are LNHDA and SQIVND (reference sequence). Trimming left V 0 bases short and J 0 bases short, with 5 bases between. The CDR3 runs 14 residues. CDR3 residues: CASSIDGTNYGYTF. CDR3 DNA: TGTGCCAGTAGTATAGATGGGACTAACTATGGCTACACCTTC. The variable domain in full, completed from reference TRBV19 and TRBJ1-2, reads DGGITQSPKYLFRKEGQNVTLSCEQNLNHDAMYWYRQDPGQGLRLIYYSQIVNDFQKGDIAEGYSVSREKKESFPLTVTSAQKNPTAFYLCASSIDGTNYGYTFGSGTRLTVV.